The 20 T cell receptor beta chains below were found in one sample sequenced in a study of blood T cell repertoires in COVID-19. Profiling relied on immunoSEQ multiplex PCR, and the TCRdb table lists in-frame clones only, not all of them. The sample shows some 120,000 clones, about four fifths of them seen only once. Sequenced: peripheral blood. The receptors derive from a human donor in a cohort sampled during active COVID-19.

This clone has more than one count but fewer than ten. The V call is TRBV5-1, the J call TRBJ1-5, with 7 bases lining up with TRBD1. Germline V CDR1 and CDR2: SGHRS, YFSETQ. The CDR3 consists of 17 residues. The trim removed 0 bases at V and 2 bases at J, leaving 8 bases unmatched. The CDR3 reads CASSLVPPQGGNQPQHF. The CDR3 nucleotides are TGCGCCAGCAGCTTGGTCCCCCCGCAGGGGGGCAATCAGCCCCAGCATTTT.

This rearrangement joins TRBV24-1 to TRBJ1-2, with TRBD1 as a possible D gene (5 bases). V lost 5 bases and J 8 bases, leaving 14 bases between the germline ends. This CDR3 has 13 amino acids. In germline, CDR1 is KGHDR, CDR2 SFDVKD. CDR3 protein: CATSGPAGDGYTF. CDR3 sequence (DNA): TGTGCCACCAGTGGCCCGGCGGGGGACGGCTACACCTTC.

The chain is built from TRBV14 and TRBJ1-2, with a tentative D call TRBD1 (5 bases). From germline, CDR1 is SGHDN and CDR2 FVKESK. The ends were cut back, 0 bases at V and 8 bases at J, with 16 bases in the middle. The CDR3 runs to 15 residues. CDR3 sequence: CASSQDVGTRRGYTF. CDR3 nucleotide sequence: TGTGCCAGCAGCCAAGATGTGGGGACTAGGCGGGGCTACACCTTC. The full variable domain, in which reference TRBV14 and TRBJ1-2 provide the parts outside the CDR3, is EAGVTQFPSHSVIEKGQTVTLRCDPISGHDNLYWYRRVMGKEIKFLLHFVKESKQDESGMPNNRFLAERTGGTYSTLKVQPAELEDSGVYFCASSQDVGTRRGYTFGSGTRLTVV.

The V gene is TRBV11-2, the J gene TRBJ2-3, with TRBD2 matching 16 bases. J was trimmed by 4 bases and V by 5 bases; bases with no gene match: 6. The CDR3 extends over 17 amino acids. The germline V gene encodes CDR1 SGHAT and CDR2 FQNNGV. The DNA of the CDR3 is TGTGCCAGCAGCCCCATAGGGACTAGCGGGGGGGCAGATACGCAGTATTTT. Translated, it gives CASSPIGTSGGADTQYF. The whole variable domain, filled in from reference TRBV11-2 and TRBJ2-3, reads EAGVAQSPRYKIIEKRQSVAFWCNPISGHATLYWYQQILGQGPKLLIQFQNNGVVDDSQLPKDRFSAERLKGVDSTLKIQPAKLEDSAVYLCASSPIGTSGGADTQYFGPGTRLTVL.

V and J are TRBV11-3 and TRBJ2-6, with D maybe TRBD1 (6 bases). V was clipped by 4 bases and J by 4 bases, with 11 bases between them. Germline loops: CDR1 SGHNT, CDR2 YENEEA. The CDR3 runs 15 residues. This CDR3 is CASSSSGAGANVLTF. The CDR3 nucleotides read TGTGCCAGCAGCTCTTCAGGGGCCGGGGCCAACGTCCTGACTTTC.

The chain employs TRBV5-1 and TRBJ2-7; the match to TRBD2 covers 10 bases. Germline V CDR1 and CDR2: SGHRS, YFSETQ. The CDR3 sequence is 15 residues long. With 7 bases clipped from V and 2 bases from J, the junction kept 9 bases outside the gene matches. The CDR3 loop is CASATGAGGPYEQYF. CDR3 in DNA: TGCGCCAGCGCGACGGGAGCGGGGGGGCCCTACGAGCAGTACTTC.

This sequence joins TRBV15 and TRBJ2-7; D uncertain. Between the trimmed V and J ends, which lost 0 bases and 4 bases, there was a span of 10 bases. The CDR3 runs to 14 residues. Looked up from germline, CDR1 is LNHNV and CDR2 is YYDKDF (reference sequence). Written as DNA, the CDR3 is TGTGCCACCAGCAGAGATGGCCCAAAATACGAGCAGTACTTC. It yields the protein CATSRDGPKYEQYF.

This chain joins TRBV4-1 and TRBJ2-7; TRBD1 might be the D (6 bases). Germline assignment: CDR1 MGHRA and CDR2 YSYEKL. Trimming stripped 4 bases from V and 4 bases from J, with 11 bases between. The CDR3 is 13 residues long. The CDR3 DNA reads TGCGCCAGCAGCCTCGGGACAAAATACGAGCAGTACTTC. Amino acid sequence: CASSLGTKYEQYF.

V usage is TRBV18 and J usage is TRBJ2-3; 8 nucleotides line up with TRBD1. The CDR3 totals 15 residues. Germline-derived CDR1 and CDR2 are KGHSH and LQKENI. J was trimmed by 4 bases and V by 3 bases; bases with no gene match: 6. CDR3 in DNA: TGTGCCAGCTCACCGGGACAGGACATTTCAGATACGCAGTATTTT. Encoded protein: CASSPGQDISDTQYF.

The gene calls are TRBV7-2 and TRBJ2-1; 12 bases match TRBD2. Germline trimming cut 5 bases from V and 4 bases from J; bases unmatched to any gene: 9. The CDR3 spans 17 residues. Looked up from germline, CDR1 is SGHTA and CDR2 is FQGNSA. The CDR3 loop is CASSLTFLAGGYNEQFF. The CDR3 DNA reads TGTGCCAGCAGCCTCACCTTTCTAGCGGGGGGGTACAATGAGCAGTTCTTC. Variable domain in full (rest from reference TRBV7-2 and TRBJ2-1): GAGVSQSPSNKVTEKGKDVELRCDPISGHTALYWYRQSLGQGLEFLIYFQGNSAPDKSGLPSDRFSAERTGGSVSTLTIQRTQQEDSAVYLCASSLTFLAGGYNEQFFGPGTRLTVL.

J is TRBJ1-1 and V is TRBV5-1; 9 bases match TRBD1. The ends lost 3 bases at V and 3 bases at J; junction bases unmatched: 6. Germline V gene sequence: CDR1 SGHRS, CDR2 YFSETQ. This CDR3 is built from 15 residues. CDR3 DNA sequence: TGCGCCAGCAGCTACCGACAGGGGGGTGACACTGAAGCTTTCTTT. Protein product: CASSYRQGGDTEAFF. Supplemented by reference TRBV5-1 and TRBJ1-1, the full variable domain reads KAGVTQTPRYLIKTRGQQVTLSCSPISGHRSVSWYQQTPGQGLQFLFEYFSETQRNKGNFPGRFSGRQFSNSRSEMNVSTLELGDSALYLCASSYRQGGDTEAFFGQGTRLTVV.

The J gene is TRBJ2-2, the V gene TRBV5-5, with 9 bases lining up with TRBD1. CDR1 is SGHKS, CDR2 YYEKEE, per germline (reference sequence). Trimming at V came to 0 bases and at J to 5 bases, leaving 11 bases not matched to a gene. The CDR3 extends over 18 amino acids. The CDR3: CASSLVVGTGTRTGELFF. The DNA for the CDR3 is TGTGCCAGCAGCTTGGTGGTAGGGACAGGGACGAGGACCGGGGAGCTGTTTTTT. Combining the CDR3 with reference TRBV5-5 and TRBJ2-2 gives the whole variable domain DAGVTQSPTHLIKTRGQQVTLRCSPISGHKSVSWYQQVLGQGPQFIFQYYEKEERGRGNFPDRFSARQFPNYSSELNVNALLLGDSALYLCASSLVVGTGTRTGELFFGEGSRLTVL.

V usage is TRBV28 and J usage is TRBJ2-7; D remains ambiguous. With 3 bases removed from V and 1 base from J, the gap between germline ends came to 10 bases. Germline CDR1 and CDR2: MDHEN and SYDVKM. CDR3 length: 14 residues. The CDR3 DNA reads TGTGCCAGCAGTTTTCCCAGGAATTCCTACGAGCAGTACTTC. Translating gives CASSFPRNSYEQYF.

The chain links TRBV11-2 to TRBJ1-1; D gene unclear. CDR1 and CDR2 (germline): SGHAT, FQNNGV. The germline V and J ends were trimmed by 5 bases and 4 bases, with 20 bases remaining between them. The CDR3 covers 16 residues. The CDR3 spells CASSPGYLSGSTEAFF. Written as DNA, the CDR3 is TGTGCCAGCAGCCCAGGCTACCTTTCCGGGAGCACTGAAGCTTTCTTT.

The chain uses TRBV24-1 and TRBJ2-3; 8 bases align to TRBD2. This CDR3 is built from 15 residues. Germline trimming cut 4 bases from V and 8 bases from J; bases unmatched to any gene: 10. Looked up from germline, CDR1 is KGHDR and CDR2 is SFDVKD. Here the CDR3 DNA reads TGTGCCACCAGTGACAGTGCCCCGGGGGGGGGTACGCAGTATTTT. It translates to CATSDSAPGGGTQYF.

CDR3 residues: CASSEISGNGYTF. CDR3 DNA: TGTGCCAGCAGTGAAATCTCGGGGAATGGCTACACCTTC. The chain combines TRBV25-1 with TRBJ1-2; no firm D call. Trimming pared 2 bases from V and 6 bases from J, leaving 10 bases between. The CDR3 totals 13 residues. The germline V gene has CDR1 MGHDK and CDR2 SYGVNS.

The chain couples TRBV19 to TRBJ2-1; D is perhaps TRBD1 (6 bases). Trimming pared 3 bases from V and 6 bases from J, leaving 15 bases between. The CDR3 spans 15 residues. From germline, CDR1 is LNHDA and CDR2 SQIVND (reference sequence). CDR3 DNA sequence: TGTGCCAGTAGTATGGTGGGGGCTGTAGGCAATGAGCAGTTCTTC. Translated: CASSMVGAVGNEQFF.

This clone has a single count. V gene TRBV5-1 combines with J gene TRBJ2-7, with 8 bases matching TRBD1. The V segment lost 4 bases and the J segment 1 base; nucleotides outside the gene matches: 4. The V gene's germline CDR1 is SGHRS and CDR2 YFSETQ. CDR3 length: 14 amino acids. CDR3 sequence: CASSPGTGSYEQYF. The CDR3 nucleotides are TGCGCCAGCAGCCCCGGGACAGGTTCCTACGAGCAGTACTTC. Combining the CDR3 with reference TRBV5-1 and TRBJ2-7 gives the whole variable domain KAGVTQTPRYLIKTRGQQVTLSCSPISGHRSVSWYQQTPGQGLQFLFEYFSETQRNKGNFPGRFSGRQFSNSRSEMNVSTLELGDSALYLCASSPGTGSYEQYFGPGTRLTVT.

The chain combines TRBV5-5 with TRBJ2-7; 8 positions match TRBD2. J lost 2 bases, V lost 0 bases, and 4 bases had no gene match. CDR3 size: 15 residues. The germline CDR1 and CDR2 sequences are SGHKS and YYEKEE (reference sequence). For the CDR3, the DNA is TGTGCCAGCAGCTTGGGTGGTAGCGGGGCCTACGAGCAGTACTTC. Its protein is CASSLGGSGAYEQYF.

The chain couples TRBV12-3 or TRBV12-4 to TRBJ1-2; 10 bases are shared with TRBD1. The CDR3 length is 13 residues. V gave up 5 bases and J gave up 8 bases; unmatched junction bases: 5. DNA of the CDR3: TGTGCCAGCAGTATTCGGACAGGGGGGGGCTACACCTTC. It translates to CASSIRTGGGYTF.